This entry concerns a single T cell receptor beta chain. This entry comes from a study of blood T cell repertoires in COVID-19. Across the study: Donors in the United States, Italy and Spain gave samples during acute or convalescent COVID-19. T cells, B-cell-depleted T cells, or PBMCs supplied cDNA or gDNA.

The authors' processing: Reference gene primer amplification gave estimated nucleated cell counts. Produced via immunoSEQ multiplex PCR; TCRdb's table is partial and in-frame only. V, J and clone size were drawn from that table, and D and trimming were deduced from the DNA. The table has approximately 110,000 clones, roughly 81% seen once. This TCR was recovered from a middle-aged man with acute or convalescent COVID-19. The material sequenced was peripheral blood.

The CDR3 bases are TGTGCCAGCAGCTTCCCCGGACTAGCGGGGGGTGGCACCGGGGAGCTGTTTTTT. Encoded protein: CASSFPGLAGGGTGELFF. The chain has TRBV7-2 and TRBJ2-2; 14 positions match TRBD2. The germline gives CDR1 SGHTA, CDR2 FQGNSA. This CDR3 is 18 amino acids long. V lost 3 bases to trimming and J lost 4 bases; unmatched junction nucleotides: 7.